A single sample gave rise to the 13 T cell receptor beta chains below, sequenced in a study of cytomegalovirus exposure and HLA in healthy donors. It was with 60 Vbeta and 13 Jbeta primers that the PCR ran. Assay used: immunoSEQ multiplex PCR; TCRdb lists only in-frame clones, some missing. The sample lists roughly 170,000 clones, approximately 80% seen once, with just over 4.5% in the top ten. The source material was PBMCs. The source of these receptors is a woman aged 45-65 years in good health and CMV-seropositive.

V and J are TRBV18 and TRBJ1-1; 10 positions match TRBD1. Trimming cost V 2 bases and J 5 bases; bases outside gene matches: 8. Germline V gene data show CDR1 as KGHSH and CDR2 as LQKENI. The CDR3 sequence is 16 residues long. The CDR3 is CASSPGTGVRWTEAFF. CDR3 sequence (DNA): TGTGCCAGCTCACCAGGGACAGGGGTTAGGTGGACTGAAGCTTTCTTT.

V is TRBV2 and J is TRBJ2-1, with 10 bases that match TRBD2. The CDR3 contains 15 residues. V lost 5 bases, J lost 6 bases, and 7 bases stayed unmatched. Germline assignment: CDR1 SNHLY and CDR2 FYNNEI. The CDR3 reads CASSPLAGALNEQFF. In DNA form, the CDR3 reads TGTGCCAGCAGTCCCCTAGCGGGGGCTCTCAATGAGCAGTTCTTC.

The rearrangement uses TRBV19 and TRBJ2-7; a weak D match, TRBD1 (6 bases). Trimming stripped 8 bases from V and 6 bases from J, with 17 bases between. The CDR3 runs to 13 residues. Germline-derived CDR1 and CDR2 are LNHDA and SQIVND (reference sequence). The CDR3 nucleotides are TGTGCCAGTTCCCTACAGGGAGTGGGCGAGCAGTACTTC. It encodes CASSLQGVGEQYF.

The chain recombines TRBV27 with TRBJ2-5; D may be TRBD2 (5 bases). The J call may not be correct, given that the DNA end is closer to TRBJ2-7. Germline V CDR1 and CDR2: MNHEY, SMNVEV (reference sequence). The CDR3 covers 14 residues. DNA of the CDR3: TGTGCCAGCAGTTTGGCGCATCGAGGGTACGAGCAGTACTTC. Its translation: CASSLAHRGYEQYF.

The V call is TRBV18, the J call TRBJ1-2, with D hard to call. This CDR3 contains 13 residues. Between the trimmed V and J ends, which lost 3 bases and 4 bases, there was a span of 9 bases. Germline V gene lookup returns CDR1 KGHSH and CDR2 LQKENI. This chain's CDR3 is CASSPTASYGYTF. CDR3 nucleotide sequence: TGTGCCAGCTCACCGACGGCTAGCTATGGCTACACCTTC.

The rearrangement joins TRBV5-1 to TRBJ1-2; perhaps TRBD1 as D (6 bases). The V and J ends lost 0 bases and 3 bases respectively, with 15 bases between them. There are 16 residues in the CDR3. Germline V gene lookup returns CDR1 SGHRS and CDR2 YFSETQ. This chain's CDR3 is CASSLAGGGGDYGYTF. The CDR3 region has the DNA TGCGCCAGCAGCTTGGCCGGGGGAGGGGGAGACTATGGCTACACCTTC.

This rearrangement joins TRBV7-2 to TRBJ1-2; possible D gene TRBD1, 6 bases. Germline assignment: CDR1 SGHTA and CDR2 FQGNSA. V dropped 5 bases and J dropped 5 bases, with 18 bases sitting between them. The CDR3 runs 15 residues. The CDR3 loop is CASSRFRGPHYGYTF. CDR3 DNA sequence: TGTGCCAGCAGCCGATTCAGGGGCCCCCATTATGGCTACACCTTC.

The rearrangement joins TRBV2 to TRBJ1-4; 7 bases match TRBD1. CDR3 length: 14 residues. CDR1 is SNHLY and CDR2 is FYNNEI in the germline V gene. V trimming: 4 bases; J trimming: 5 bases; junction bases outside the gene matches: 4. CDR3 region: CASSVQGVNEKLFF. In DNA, the CDR3 is TGTGCCAGCAGTGTTCAGGGGGTGAATGAAAAACTGTTTTTT.

V and J are TRBV7-2 and TRBJ2-5, with D maybe TRBD2 (5 bases). Trimming removed 1 base at V and 2 bases at J, with 8 bases between. Germline V gene data show CDR1 as SGHTA and CDR2 as FQGNSA. The CDR3 runs to 14 residues. The CDR3 nucleotides read TGTGCCAGCAGCTTAGTAAGGAGGCAAGAGACCCAGTACTTC. It translates to CASSLVRRQETQYF.

V and J are TRBV7-8 and TRBJ2-2; 9 bases agree with TRBD2. This CDR3 is built from 15 residues. V lost 5 bases to trimming and J lost 6 bases; unmatched junction nucleotides: 7. Germline V gene sequence: CDR1 SGHVS, CDR2 FQNEAQ. The CDR3 protein is CASSLEGLASGELFF. The CDR3 DNA is TGTGCCAGCAGCCTAGAGGGACTAGCCTCCGGGGAGCTGTTTTTT. Drawing the rest from reference TRBV7-8 and TRBJ2-2, the complete variable domain is GAGVSQSPRYKVAKRGQDVALRCDPISGHVSLFWYQQALGQGPEFLTYFQNEAQLDKSGLPSDRFFAERPEGSVSTLKIQRTQQEDSAVYLCASSLEGLASGELFFGEGSRLTVL.

The chain recombines TRBV5-6 with TRBJ2-5; TRBD2 matches at 11 bases. Trimming took 4 bases from V and 5 from J; bases not matched to a gene: 10. Germline lookup yields CDR1 SGHDT and CDR2 YYEEEE. The CDR3 contains 16 residues. CDR3 residues: CASSLRGLAGGETQYF. CDR3 DNA sequence: TGTGCCAGCAGCCTCAGGGGCCTAGCGGGAGGTGAGACCCAGTACTTC.

The chain carries TRBV11-2 and TRBJ1-1; no firm D call. This CDR3 contains 16 residues. The ends were cut back, 4 bases at V and 0 bases at J, with 15 bases in the middle. Germline V CDR1 and CDR2: SGHAT, FQNNGV. This chain's CDR3 is CASSSHLGGMNTEAFF. CDR3 nucleotides: TGTGCCAGCAGCTCTCATCTCGGCGGGATGAACACTGAAGCTTTCTTT.

The chain combines TRBV7-2 with TRBJ2-3; 7 bases are shared with TRBD2. The CDR3 spans 15 residues. Germline V gene data show CDR1 as SGHTA and CDR2 as FQGNSA. The V and J ends lost 1 base and 4 bases, in that order; junction bases with no gene match: 5. The CDR3 sequence is CASSLGAGEADTQYF. The DNA for the CDR3 is TGTGCCAGCAGCTTAGGGGCGGGGGAGGCAGATACGCAGTATTTT.